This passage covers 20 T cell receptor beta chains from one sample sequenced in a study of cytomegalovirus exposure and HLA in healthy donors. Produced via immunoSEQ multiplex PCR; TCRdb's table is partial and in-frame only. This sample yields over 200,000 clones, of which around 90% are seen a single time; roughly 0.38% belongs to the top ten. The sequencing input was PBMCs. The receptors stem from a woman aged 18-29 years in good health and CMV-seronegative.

In DNA form, the CDR3 reads TGTGCCAGCAGTTTGTCAGGGCACGGCGAGCAGTACGTC. Its protein product is CASSLSGHGEQYV. The V and J genes are TRBV2 and TRBJ2-7; a possible D gene is TRBD1 (5 bases). V lost 5 bases and J lost 6, with 14 bases in between. Germline CDR1 SNHLY, CDR2 FYNNEI. This CDR3 contains 13 residues.

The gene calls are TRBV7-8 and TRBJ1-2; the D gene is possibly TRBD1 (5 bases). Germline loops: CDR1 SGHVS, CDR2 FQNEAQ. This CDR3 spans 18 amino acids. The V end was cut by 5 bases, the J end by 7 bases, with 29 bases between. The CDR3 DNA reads TGTGCCAGCAGCCCCGATCAGGTTTCTGCCGGGGGTTTCCGTGGCTACACCTTC. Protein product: CASSPDQVSAGGFRGYTF.

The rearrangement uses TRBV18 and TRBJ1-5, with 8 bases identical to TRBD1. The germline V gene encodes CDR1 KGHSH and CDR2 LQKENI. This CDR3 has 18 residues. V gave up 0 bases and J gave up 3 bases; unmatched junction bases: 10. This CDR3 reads CASSPPTGTGNSNQPQHF. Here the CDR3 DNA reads TGTGCCAGCTCACCACCAACCGGGACAGGAAACTCCAATCAGCCCCAGCATTTT.

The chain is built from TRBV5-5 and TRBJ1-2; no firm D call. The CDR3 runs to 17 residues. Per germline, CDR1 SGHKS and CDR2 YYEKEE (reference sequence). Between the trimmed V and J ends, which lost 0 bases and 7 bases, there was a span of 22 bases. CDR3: CASSLADLLPENRGYTF. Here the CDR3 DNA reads TGTGCCAGCAGCTTGGCCGATCTACTACCGGAGAATCGTGGCTACACCTTC.

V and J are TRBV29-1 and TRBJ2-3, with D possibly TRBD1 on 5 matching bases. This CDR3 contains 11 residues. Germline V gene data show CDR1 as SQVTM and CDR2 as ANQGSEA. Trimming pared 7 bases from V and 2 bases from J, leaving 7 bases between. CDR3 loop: CSARATDTQYF. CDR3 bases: TGCAGCGCCAGGGCCACAGATACGCAGTATTTT.

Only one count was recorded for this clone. The CDR3 DNA is TGTGCCAGCAGCAAGACTAGCGGTTCACAAGAGACCCAGTACTTC. Protein: CASSKTSGSQETQYF. The rearrangement uses TRBV7-8 and TRBJ2-5; 9 positions match TRBD2. Trimming cost V 5 bases and J 2 bases; bases outside gene matches: 6. Germline V gene sequence: CDR1 SGHVS, CDR2 FQNEAQ. The CDR3 sequence is 15 residues long. Combining the CDR3 with reference TRBV7-8 and TRBJ2-5 gives the whole variable domain GAGVSQSPRYKVAKRGQDVALRCDPISGHVSLFWYQQALGQGPEFLTYFQNEAQLDKSGLPSDRFFAERPEGSVSTLKIQRTQQEDSAVYLCASSKTSGSQETQYFGPGTRLLVL.

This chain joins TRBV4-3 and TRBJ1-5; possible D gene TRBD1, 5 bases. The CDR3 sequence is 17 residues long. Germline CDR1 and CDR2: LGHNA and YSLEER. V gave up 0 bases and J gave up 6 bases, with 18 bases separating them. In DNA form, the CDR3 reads TGCGCCAGCAGCCAAGATTTCGCAGGGAGGATAGGTCAGCCCCAGCATTTT. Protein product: CASSQDFAGRIGQPQHF.

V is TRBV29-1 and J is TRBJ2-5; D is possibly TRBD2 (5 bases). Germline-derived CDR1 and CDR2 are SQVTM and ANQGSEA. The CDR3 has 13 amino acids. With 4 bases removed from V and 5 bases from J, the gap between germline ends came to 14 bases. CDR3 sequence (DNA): TGCAGCGTTGTACGGGAACTCGGGGAGACCCAGTACTTC. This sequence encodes CSVVRELGETQYF.

In nucleotides, the CDR3 is TGTGCCAGCAATGGACAGGCAGATCAGCCCCAGCATTTT. It codes for CASNGQADQPQHF. The J gene is TRBJ1-5, the V gene TRBV6-1, with 7 bases lining up with TRBD1. The CDR3 is 13 residues long. With 7 bases clipped from V and 5 bases from J, the junction kept 5 bases outside the gene matches. Germline lookup yields CDR1 MNHNS and CDR2 SASEGT.

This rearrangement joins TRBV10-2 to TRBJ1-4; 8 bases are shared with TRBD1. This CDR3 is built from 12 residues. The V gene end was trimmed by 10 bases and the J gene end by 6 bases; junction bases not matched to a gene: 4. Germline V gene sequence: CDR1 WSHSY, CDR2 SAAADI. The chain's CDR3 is CATGQADEKLFF. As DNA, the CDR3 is TGCGCCACGGGACAGGCAGATGAAAAACTGTTTTTT.

In nucleotides, the CDR3 is TGCGCCAGCAGCCCGGCAGGACAGGGAATGTCCTACGAGCAGTACTTC. Translating it yields CASSPAGQGMSYEQYF. The chain employs TRBV5-1 and TRBJ2-7; 8 bases fit TRBD1. V was clipped by 4 bases and J by 1 base; unmatched bases: 10. Germline V gene data show CDR1 as SGHRS and CDR2 as YFSETQ. The CDR3 loop spans 16 amino acids.

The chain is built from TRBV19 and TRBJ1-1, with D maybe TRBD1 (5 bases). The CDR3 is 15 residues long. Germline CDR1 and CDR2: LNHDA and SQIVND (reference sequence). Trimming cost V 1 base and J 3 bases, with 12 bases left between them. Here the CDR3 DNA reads TGTGCCAGTAGTATAGGTATACCAGGGTACACTGAAGCTTTCTTT. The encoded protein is CASSIGIPGYTEAFF.

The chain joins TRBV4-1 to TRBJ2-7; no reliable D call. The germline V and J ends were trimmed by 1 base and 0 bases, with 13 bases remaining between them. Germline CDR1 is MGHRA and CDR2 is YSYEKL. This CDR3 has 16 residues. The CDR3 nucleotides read TGCGCCAGCAGCCAAGGGTGGTTTCGGAGCTCCTACGAGCAGTACTTC. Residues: CASSQGWFRSSYEQYF.

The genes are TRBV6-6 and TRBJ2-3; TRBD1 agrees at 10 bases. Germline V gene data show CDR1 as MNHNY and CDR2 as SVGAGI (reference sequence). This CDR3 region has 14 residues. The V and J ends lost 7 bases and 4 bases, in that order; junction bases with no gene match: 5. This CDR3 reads CASTPGQGADTQYF. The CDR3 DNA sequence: TGTGCCAGCACACCAGGACAGGGGGCAGATACGCAGTATTTT.

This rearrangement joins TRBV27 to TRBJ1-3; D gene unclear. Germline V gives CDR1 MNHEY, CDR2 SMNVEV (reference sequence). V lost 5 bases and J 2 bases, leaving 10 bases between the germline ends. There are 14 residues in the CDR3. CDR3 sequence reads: CASSPRVAGNTIYF. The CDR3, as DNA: TGTGCCAGCAGTCCCCGTGTCGCTGGAAACACCATATATTTT.

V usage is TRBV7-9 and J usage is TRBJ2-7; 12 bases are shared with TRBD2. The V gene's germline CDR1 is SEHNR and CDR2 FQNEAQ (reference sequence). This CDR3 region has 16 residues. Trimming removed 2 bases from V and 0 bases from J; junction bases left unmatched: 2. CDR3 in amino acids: CASSLTSGGISYEQYF. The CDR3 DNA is TGTGCCAGCAGCTTAACTAGCGGGGGGATCTCCTACGAGCAGTACTTC.

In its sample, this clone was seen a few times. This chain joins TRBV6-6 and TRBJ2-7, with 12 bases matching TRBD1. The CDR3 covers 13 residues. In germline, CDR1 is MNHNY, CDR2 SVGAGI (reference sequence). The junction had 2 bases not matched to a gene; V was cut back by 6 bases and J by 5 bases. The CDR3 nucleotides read TGTGCCAGCAGGGGACAGGGGGCCGACGAGCAGTACTTC. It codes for CASRGQGADEQYF.

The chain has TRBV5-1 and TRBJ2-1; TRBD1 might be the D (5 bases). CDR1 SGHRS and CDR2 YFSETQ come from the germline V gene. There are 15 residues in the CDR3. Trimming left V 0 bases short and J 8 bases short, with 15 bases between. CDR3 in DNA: TGCGCCAGCAGCTTGGCGTCAGGGCAGGTCTATGAGCAGTTCTTC. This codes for CASSLASGQVYEQFF.

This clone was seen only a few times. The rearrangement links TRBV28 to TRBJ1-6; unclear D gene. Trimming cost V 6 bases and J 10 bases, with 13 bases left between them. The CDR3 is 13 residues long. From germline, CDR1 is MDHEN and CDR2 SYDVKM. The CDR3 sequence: CASSPPGFSPLHF. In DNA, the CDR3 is TGTGCCAGCAGCCCCCCGGGGTTCTCACCCCTCCACTTT.

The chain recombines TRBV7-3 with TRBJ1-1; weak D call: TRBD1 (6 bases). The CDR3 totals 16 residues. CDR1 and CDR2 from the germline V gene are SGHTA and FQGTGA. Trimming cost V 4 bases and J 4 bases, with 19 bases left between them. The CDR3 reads CASSSQTRQAPTEAFF. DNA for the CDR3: TGTGCCAGCAGCTCCCAGACTCGACAGGCCCCCACTGAAGCTTTCTTT. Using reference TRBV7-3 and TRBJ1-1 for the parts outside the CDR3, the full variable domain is GAGVSQTPSNKVTEKGKYVELRCDPISGHTALYWYRQSLGQGPEFLIYFQGTGAADDSGLPNDRFFAVRPEGSVSTLKIQRTERGDSAVYLCASSSQTRQAPTEAFFGQGTRLTVV.